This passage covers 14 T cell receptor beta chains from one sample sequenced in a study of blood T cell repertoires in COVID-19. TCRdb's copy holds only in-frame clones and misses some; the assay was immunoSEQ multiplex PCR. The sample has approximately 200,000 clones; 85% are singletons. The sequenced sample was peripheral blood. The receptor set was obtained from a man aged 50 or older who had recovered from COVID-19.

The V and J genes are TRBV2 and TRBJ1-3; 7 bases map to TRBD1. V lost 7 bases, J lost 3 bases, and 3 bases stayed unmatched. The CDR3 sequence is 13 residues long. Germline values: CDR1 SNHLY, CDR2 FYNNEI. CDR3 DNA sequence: TGTGCCAGCAAACACAGGGGTGGAAACACCATATATTTT. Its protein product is CASKHRGGNTIYF.

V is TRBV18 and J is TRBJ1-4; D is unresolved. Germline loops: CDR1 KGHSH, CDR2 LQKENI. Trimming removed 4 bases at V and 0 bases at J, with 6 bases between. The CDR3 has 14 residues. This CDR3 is CASSRSATNEKLFF. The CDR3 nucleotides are TGTGCCAGCTCACGGTCAGCAACTAATGAAAAACTGTTTTTT.

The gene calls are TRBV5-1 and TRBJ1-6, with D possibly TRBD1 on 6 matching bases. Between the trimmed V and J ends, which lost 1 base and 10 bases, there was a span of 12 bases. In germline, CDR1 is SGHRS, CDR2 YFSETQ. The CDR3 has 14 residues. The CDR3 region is CASSLTGPGSPLHF. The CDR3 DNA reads TGCGCCAGCAGCTTGACAGGGCCGGGATCACCCCTCCACTTT. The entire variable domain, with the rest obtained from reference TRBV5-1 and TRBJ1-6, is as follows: KAGVTQTPRYLIKTRGQQVTLSCSPISGHRSVSWYQQTPGQGLQFLFEYFSETQRNKGNFPGRFSGRQFSNSRSEMNVSTLELGDSALYLCASSLTGPGSPLHFGNGTRLTVT.

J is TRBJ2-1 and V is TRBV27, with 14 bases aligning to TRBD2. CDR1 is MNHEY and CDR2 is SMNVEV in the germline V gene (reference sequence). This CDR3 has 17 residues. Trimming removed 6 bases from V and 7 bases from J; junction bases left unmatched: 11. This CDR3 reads CASSRLGLAGERNEQFF. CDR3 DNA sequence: TGTGCCAGCAGCCGACTGGGACTAGCGGGAGAACGAAATGAGCAGTTCTTC.

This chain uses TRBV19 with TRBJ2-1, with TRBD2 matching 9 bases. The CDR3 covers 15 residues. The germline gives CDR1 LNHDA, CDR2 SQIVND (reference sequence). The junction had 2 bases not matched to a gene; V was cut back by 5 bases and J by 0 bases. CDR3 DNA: TGTGCCAGTAGTCGTAGCGGGGGCTCCTACAATGAGCAGTTCTTC. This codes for CASSRSGGSYNEQFF.

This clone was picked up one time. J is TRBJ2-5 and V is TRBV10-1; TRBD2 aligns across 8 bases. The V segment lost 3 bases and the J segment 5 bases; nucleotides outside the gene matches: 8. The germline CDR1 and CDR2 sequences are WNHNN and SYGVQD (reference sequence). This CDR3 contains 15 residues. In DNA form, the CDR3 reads TGCGCCAGCAGTGAAGGGCTAGCGGGTTGGGAGACCCAGTACTTC. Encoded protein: CASSEGLAGWETQYF.

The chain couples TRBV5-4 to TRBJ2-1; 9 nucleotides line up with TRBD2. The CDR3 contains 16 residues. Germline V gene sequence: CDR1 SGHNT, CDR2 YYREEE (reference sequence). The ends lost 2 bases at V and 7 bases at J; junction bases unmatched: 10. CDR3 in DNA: TGTGCCAGCAGCTTCATTGGCGGGAGGGCCAGGAATGAGCAGTTCTTC. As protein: CASSFIGGRARNEQFF.

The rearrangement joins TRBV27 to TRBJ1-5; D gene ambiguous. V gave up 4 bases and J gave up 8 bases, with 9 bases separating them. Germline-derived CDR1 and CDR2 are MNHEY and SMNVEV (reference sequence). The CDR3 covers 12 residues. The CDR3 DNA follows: TGTGCCAGCAGTTATCCCGGGGAGCCCCAGCATTTT. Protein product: CASSYPGEPQHF.

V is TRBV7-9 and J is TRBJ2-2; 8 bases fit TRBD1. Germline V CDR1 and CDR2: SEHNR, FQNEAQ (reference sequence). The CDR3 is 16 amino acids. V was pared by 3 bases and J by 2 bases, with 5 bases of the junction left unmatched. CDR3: CASSLRTGINTGELFF. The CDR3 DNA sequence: TGTGCCAGCAGCTTGAGGACAGGGATTAACACCGGGGAGCTGTTTTTT.

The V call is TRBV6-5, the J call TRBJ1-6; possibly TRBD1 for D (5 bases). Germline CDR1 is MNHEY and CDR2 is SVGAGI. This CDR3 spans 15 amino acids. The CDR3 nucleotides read TGTGCAGCTCGTAGGCAGGGTGGATGGAATTCACCCCTCCACTTT. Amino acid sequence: CAARRQGGWNSPLHF.

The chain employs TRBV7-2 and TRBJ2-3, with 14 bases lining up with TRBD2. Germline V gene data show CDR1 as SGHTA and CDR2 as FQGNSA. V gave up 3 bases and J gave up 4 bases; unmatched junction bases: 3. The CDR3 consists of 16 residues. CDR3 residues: CASSFGTSGRADTQYF. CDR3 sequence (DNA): TGTGCCAGCAGCTTTGGGACTAGCGGGAGAGCAGATACGCAGTATTTT.

CDR3 sequence (DNA): TGTGCCAGCAGACAGCAGGGTTTGTCACCCCTCCACTTT. Protein product: CASRQQGLSPLHF. The rearrangement links TRBV2 to TRBJ1-6; maybe TRBD1 (5 bases). CDR1 SNHLY and CDR2 FYNNEI come from the germline V gene. The CDR3 covers 13 residues. V was pared by 6 bases and J by 10 bases, with 13 bases between.

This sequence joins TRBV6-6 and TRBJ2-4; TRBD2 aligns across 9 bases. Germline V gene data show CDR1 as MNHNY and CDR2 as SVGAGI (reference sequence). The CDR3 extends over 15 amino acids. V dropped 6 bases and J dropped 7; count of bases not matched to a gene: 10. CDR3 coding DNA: TGTGCCAGCAGGCTTAGCGGGAGTATTGAGAACATTCAGTACTTC. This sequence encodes CASRLSGSIENIQYF.

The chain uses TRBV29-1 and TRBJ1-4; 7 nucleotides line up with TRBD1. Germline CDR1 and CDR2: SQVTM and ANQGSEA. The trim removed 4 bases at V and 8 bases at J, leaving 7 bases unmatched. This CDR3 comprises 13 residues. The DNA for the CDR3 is TGCAGCGTTGTCGACAGGGTGGGGGAAAAACTGTTTTTT. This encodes CSVVDRVGEKLFF.